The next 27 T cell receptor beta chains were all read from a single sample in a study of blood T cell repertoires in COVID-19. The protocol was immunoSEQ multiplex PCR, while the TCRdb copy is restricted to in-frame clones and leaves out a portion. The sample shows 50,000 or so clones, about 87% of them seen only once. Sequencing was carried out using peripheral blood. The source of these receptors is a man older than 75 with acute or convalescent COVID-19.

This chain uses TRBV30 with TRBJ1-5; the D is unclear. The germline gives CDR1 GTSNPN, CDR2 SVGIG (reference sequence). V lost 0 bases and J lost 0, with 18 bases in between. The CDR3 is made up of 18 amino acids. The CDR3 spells CAWSVGWVGDGSNQPQHF. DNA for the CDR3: TGTGCCTGGAGTGTCGGCTGGGTGGGCGACGGTAGCAATCAGCCCCAGCATTTT.

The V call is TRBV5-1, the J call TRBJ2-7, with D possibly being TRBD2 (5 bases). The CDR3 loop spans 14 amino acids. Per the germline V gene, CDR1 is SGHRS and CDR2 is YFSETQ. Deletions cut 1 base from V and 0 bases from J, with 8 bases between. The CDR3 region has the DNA TGCGCCAGCAGCTTGCGCGGGCTCTCCTACGAGCAGTACTTC. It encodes CASSLRGLSYEQYF.

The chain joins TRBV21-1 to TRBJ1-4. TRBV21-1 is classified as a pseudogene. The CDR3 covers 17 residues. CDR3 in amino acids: CARPGRNPLATNEKLFF. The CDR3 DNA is TGTGCCAGGCCGGGTCGTAACCCTCTGGCAACTAATGAAAAACTGTTTTTT.

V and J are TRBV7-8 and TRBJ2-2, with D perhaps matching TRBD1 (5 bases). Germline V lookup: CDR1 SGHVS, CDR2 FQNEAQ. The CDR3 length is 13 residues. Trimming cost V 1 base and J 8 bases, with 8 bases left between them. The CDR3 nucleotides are TGTGCCAGCAGCTTAGGCCGGACAGGGGAGCTGTTTTTT. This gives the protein CASSLGRTGELFF.

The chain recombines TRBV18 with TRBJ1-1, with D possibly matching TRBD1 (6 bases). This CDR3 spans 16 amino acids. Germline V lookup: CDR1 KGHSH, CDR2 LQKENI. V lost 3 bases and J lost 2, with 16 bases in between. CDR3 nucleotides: TGTGCCAGCTCACCCAGCCCCGACAGGATAAACACTGAAGCTTTCTTT. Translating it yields CASSPSPDRINTEAFF.

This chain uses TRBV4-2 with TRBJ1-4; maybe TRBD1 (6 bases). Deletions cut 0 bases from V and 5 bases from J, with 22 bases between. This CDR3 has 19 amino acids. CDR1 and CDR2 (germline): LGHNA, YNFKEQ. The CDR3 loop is CASSQEQTGGSLGNEKLFF. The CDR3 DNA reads TGTGCCAGCAGCCAAGAACAGACAGGAGGTTCCCTAGGAAATGAAAAACTGTTTTTT.

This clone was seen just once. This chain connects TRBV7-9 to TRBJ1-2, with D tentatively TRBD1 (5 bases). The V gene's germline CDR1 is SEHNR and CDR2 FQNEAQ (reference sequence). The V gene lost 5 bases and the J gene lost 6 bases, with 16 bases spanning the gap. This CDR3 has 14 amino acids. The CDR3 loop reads CASSLGEWGDGYTF. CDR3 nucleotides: TGTGCCAGCAGCCTGGGAGAGTGGGGGGATGGCTACACCTTC.

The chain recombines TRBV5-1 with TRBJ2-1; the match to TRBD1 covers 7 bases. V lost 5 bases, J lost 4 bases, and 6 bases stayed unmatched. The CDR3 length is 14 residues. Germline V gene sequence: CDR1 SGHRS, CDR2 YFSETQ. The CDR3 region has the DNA TGCGCCAGCAGTAGGGGGCAGGGGTACAATGAGCAGTTCTTC. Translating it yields CASSRGQGYNEQFF.

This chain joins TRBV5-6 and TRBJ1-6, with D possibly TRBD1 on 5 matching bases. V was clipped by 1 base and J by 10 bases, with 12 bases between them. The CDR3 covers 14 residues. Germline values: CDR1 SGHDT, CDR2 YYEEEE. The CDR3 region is CASSLQGVGSPLHF. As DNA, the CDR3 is TGTGCCAGCAGCTTGCAGGGTGTGGGGTCACCCCTCCACTTT. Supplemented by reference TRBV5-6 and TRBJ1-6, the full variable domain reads DAGVTQSPTHLIKTRGQQVTLRCSPKSGHDTVSWYQQALGQGPQFIFQYYEEEERQRGNFPDRFSGHQFPNYSSELNVNALLLGDSALYLCASSLQGVGSPLHFGNGTRLTVT.

The CDR3 here is CAWSVRVSRGTEAFF. CDR3 bases: TGTGCCTGGAGTGTACGGGTGAGCCGTGGCACTGAAGCTTTCTTT. This chain joins TRBV30 and TRBJ1-1, with D uncertain. Germline CDR1 is GTSNPN and CDR2 is SVGIG (reference sequence). V was clipped by 0 bases and J by 4 bases, with 15 bases between them. The CDR3 has 15 amino acids. The full variable domain, completed using reference TRBV30 and TRBJ1-1, is SQTIHQWPATLVQPVGSPLSLECTVEGTSNPNLYWYRQAAGRGLQLLFYSVGIGQISSEVPQNLSASRPQDRQFILSSKKLLLSDSGFYLCAWSVRVSRGTEAFFGQGTRLTVV.

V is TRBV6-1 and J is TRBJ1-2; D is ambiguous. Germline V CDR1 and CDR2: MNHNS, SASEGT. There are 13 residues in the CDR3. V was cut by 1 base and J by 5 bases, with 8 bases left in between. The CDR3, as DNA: TGTGCCAGCAGTGAAGACAGCAGTTATGGCTACACCTTC. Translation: CASSEDSSYGYTF.

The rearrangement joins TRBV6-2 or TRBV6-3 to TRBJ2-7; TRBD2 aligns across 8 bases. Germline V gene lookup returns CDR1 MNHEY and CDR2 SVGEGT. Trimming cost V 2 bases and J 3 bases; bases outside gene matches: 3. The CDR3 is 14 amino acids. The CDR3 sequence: CASSYGRGGYEQYF. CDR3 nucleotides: TGTGCCAGCAGTTACGGTCGGGGGGGCTACGAGCAGTACTTC.

The CDR3 sequence: CASSRGGGNTIYF. The CDR3 region has the DNA TGTGCCAGCAGCCGAGGGGGCGGAAACACCATATATTTT. The genes are TRBV5-6 and TRBJ1-3; 7 bases are a match to TRBD1. The CDR3 is made up of 13 amino acids. Trimming cost V 4 bases and J 4 bases; bases outside gene matches: 2. Germline V gives CDR1 SGHDT, CDR2 YYEEEE.

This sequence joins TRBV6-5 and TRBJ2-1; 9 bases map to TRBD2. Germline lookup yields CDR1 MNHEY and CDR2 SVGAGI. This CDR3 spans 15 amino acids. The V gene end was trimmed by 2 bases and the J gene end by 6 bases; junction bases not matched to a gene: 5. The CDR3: CASSYLASGVNEQFF. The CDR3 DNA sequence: TGTGCCAGCAGTTACCTGGCTAGCGGGGTCAATGAGCAGTTCTTC.

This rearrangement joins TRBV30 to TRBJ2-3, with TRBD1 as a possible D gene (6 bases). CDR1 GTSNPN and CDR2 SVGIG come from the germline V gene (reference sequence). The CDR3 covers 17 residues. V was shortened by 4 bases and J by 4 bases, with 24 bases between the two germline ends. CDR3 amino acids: CAWKSLGIQGRADTQYF. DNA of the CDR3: TGTGCCTGGAAAAGCCTCGGGATACAGGGAAGGGCAGATACGCAGTATTTT.

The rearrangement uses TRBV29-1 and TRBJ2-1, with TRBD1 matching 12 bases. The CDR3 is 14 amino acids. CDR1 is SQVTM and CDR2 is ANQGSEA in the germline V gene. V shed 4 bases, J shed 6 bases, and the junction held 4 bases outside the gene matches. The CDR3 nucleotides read TGCAGCGTTGCAAGGGACAGGGGGCTCAATGAGCAGTTCTTC. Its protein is CSVARDRGLNEQFF.

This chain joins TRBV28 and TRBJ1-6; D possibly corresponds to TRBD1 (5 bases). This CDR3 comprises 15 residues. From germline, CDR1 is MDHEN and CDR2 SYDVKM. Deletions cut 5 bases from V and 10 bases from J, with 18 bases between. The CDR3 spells CASSPPAGPGSPLHF. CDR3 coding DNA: TGTGCCAGCAGTCCTCCGGCGGGGCCGGGGTCACCCCTCCACTTT.

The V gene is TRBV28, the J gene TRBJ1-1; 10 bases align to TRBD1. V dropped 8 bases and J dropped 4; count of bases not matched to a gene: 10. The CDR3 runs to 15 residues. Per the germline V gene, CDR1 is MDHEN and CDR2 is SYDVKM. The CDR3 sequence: CASDSPGQGTTEAFF. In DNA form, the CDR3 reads TGTGCCAGCGATTCCCCGGGACAGGGGACCACTGAAGCTTTCTTT.

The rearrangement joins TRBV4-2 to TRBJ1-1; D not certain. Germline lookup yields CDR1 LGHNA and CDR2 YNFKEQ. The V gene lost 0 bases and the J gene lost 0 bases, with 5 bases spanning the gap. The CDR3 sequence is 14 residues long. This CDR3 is CASSQDFLNTEAFF. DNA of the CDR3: TGTGCCAGCAGCCAAGACTTTTTGAACACTGAAGCTTTCTTT.

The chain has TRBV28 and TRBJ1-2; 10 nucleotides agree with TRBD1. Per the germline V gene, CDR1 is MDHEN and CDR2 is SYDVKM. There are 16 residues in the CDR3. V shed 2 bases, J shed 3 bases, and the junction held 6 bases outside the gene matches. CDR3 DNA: TGTGCCAGCAGTTTAAGCCTGGGGACAGGGGACTATGGCTACACCTTC. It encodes CASSLSLGTGDYGYTF.

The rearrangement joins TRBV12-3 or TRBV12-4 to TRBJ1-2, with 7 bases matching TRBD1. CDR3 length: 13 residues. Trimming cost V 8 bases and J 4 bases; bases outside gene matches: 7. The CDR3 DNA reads TGTGCCAGCTCCATCCGGGACAGCTATGGCTACACCTTC. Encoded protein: CASSIRDSYGYTF.

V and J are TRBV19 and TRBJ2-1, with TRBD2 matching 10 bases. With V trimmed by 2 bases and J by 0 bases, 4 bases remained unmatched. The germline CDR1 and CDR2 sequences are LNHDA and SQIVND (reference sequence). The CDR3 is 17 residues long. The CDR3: CASSITERGGSYNEQFF. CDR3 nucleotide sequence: TGTGCCAGTAGTATAACGGAGCGGGGGGGCTCCTACAATGAGCAGTTCTTC.

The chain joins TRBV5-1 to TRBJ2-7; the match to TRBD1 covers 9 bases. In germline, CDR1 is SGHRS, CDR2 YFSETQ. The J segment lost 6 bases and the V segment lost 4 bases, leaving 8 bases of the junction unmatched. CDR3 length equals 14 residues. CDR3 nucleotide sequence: TGCGCCAGCAGCCCTGGGACAGGGCGGGTCGAGCAGTACTTC. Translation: CASSPGTGRVEQYF.

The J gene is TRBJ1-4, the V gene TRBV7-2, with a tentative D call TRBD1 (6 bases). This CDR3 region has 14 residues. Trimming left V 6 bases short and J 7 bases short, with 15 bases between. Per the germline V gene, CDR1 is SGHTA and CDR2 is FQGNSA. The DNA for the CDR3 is TGTGCCAGCAGACCAGGGGCCGAGAGTGAAAAACTGTTTTTT. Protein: CASRPGAESEKLFF.

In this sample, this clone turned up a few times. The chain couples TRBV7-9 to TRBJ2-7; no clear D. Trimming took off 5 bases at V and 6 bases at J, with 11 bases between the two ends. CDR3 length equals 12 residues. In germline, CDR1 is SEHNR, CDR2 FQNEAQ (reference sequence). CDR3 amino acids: CASSLPPSEQYF. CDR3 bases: TGTGCCAGCAGCCTCCCGCCGAGCGAGCAGTACTTC.

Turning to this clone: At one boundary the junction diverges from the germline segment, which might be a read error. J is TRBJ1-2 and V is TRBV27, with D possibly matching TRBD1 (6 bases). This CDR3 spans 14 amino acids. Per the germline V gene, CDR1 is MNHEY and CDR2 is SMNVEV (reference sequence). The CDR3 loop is CTSSGPRGYYGYTF. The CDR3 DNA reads TGTACCAGCAGTGGCCCGAGGGGGTACTATGGCTACACCTTC.

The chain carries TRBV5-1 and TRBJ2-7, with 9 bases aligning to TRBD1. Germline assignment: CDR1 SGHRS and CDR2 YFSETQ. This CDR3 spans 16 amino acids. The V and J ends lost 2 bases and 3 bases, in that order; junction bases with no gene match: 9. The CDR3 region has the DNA TGCGCCAGCAGCTTATCCCTGGACAGGGGTGACTACGAGCAGTACTTC. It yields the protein CASSLSLDRGDYEQYF.